This T cell receptor (beta chain) derives from a study of T cells in Graves' hyperthyroidism and ophthalmopathy. CDR3 size: 16 residues. V was clipped by 3 bases and J by 2 bases, with 16 bases between them. CDR1 is PRHDT, CDR2 FYEKMQ, per germline (reference sequence). Each patient was aged 18 to 65 and had newly diagnosed hyperthyroidism of under 2 months' duration. From RNA transcripts, TCR beta CDR3 regions were amplified. HTBI primers were employed in a first-round RT-PCR of the TCR CDR3. TCRdb ran MiXCR on the multiplex PCR reads and lists one entry per CDR3 protein. The sample lists fewer than 400,000 distinct CDR3 sequences, more than 15% occurring once.

The receptor comes from a woman in her late teens or twenties with Graves' hyperthyroidism that later progressed to Graves' ophthalmopathy. This rearrangement joins TRBV13 to TRBJ1-2; a weak D match, TRBD1 (6 bases). Sequencing used blood. The CDR3 spells CASSFTDRIGNYGYTF. The CDR3 coding sequence is TGTGCCAGCAGCTTCACCGACAGGATCGGGAACTATGGCTACACCTTC.